This T cell receptor beta chain emerged from a study of cytomegalovirus exposure and HLA in healthy donors. In the study overall: The 110 million or so unique TCR beta sequences, from about 180 million T cells, were found by an earlier analysis. Study conclusions and caveats: Later, TCR association rates were found to vary by HLA locus, highest for DRB1 and lowest for HLA-C. Serostatus for CMV was the only available immune exposure information. Cytomegalovirus status was reportedly diagnosed by the classifier with high specificity and sensitivity.

Researchers ran the PCR with 60 Vbeta and 13 Jbeta primers. Clones were sequenced by immunoSEQ multiplex PCR, and TCRdb holds only the in-frame ones, with some missing. The top ten hold about 0.22% of the sample, which has about 250,000 clones, about 88% seen once. As concerns this clone: Its antigen is undetermined. Other DNA sequences within the sample encode an identical CDR3.

Sequenced input: PBMCs. The sequence derives from a girl aged 2 to 10 in good health and CMV-seronegative.

The CDR3 region is CASSPTSGSYEQYF. Written as DNA, the CDR3 is TGTGCCAGCTCACCCACTAGCGGGAGTTACGAGCAGTACTTC. This chain links TRBV18 with TRBJ2-7; 11 nucleotides line up with TRBD2. The CDR3 runs to 14 residues. V lost 3 bases to trimming and J lost 4 bases; unmatched junction nucleotides: 2. CDR1 KGHSH and CDR2 LQKENI come from the germline V gene.